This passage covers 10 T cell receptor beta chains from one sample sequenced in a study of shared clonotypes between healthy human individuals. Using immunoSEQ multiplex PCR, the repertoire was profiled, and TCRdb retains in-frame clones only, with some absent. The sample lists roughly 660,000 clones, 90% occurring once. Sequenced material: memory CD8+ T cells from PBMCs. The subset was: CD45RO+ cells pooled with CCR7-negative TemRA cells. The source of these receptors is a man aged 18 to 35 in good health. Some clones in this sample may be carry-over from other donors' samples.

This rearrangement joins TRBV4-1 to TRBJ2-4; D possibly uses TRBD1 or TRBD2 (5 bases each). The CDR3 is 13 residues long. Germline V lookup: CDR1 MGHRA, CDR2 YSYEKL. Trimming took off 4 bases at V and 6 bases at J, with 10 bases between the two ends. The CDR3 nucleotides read TGCGCCAGCAGCCCGGGACGGGGAAACATTCAGTACTTC. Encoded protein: CASSPGRGNIQYF.

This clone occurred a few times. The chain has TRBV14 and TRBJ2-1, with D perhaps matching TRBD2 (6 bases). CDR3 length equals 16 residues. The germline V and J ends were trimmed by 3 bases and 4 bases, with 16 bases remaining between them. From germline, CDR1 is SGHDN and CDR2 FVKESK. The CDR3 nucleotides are TGTGCCAGCAGCCACCCGGGAGCTTTCCGATACAATGAGCAGTTCTTC. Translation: CASSHPGAFRYNEQFF.

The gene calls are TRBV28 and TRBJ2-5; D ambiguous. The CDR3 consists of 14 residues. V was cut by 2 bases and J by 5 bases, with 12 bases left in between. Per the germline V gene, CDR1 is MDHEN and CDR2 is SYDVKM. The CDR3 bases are TGTGCCAGCAGTTTAGCGGAAATAGGGGAGACCCAGTACTTC. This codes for CASSLAEIGETQYF.

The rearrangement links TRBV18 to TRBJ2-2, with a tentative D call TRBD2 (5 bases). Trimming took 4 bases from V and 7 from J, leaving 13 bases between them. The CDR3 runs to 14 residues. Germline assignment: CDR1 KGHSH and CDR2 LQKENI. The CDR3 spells CASSLPSAVGELFF. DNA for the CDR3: TGTGCCAGCTCACTCCCTTCAGCGGTCGGGGAGCTGTTTTTT.

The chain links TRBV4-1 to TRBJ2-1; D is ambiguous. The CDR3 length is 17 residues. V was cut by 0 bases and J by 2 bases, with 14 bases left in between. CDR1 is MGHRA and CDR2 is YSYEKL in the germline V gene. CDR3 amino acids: CASSQEFGFLTYNEQFF. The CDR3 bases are TGCGCCAGCAGCCAAGAGTTCGGGTTCCTTACCTACAATGAGCAGTTCTTC.

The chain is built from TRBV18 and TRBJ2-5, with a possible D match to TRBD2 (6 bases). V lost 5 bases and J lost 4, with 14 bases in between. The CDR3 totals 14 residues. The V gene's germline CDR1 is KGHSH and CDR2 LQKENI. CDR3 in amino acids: CASSDETRGETQYF. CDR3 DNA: TGTGCCAGCTCAGATGAGACTAGGGGAGAGACCCAGTACTTC. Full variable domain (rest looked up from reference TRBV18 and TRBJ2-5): NAGVMQNPRHLVRRRGQEARLRCSPMKGHSHVYWYRQLPEEGLKFMVYLQKENIIDESGMPKERFSAEFPKEGPSILRIQQVVRGDSAAYFCASSDETRGETQYFGPGTRLLVL.

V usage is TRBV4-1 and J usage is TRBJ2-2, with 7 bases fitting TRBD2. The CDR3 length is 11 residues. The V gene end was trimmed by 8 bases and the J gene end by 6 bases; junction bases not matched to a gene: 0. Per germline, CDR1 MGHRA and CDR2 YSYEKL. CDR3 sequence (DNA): TGCGCCAGCGCGGGGGCCGGGGAGCTGTTTTTT. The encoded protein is CASAGAGELFF.

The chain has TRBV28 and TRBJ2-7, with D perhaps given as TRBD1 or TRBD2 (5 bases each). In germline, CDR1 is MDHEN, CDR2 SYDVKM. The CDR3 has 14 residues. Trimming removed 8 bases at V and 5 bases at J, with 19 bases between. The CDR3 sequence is CASGTLGFRDEQYF. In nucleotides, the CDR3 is TGTGCCAGCGGGACCCTTGGGTTCAGGGACGAGCAGTACTTC.

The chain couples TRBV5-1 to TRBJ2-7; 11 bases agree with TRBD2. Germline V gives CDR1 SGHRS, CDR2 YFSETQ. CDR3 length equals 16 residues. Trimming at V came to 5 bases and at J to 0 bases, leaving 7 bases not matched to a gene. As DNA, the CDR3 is TGCGCCAGCAGGGACAGTGGACTAGCGGGCTCCTACGAGCAGTACTTC. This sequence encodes CASRDSGLAGSYEQYF.

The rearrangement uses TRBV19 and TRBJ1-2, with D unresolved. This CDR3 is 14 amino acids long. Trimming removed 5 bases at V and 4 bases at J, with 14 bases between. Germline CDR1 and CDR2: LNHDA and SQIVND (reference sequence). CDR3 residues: CASSPRVVSYGYTF. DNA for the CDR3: TGTGCCAGTAGTCCCCGGGTCGTGTCCTATGGCTACACCTTC.